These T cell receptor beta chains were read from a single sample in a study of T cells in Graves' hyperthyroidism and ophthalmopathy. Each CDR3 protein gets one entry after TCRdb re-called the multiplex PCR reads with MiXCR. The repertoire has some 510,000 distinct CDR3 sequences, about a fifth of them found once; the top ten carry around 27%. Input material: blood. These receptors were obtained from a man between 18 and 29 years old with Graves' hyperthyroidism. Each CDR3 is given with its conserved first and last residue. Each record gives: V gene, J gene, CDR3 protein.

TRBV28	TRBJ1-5	CASSSSGDGDQPQHF
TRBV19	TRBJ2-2	CASSGLSTGELFF
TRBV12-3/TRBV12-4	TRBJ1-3	CASSSPSRNPGNTIYF
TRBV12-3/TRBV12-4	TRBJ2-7	CASSISYEQYF
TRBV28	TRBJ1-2	CASRAADYGYTF
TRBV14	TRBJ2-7	CASGRRSSYEQYF
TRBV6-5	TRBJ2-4	CASSTRTDLAKNIQYF
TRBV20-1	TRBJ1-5	CSATVARGNQPQHF
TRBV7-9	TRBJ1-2	CASSPLATGSVGYTF
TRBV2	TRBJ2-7	CASRWDRGGYEQYF
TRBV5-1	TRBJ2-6	CASSLGASGTSGANVLTF
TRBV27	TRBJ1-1	CASSLYPGLNTEAFF
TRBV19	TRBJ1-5	CASSMGAPNQPQHF
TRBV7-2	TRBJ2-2	CASSLVGENGELFF
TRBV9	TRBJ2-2	CASGPTGYTGELFF
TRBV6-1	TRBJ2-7	CASSAGQGATYEQYF
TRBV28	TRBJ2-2	CASSFRAGRTGELFF
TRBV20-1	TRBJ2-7	CSARVPGTPRGEQYF
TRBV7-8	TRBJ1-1	CASSFPGGGRTEAFF
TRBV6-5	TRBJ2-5	CASSHLAYQETQYF
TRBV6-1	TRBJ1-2	CASGNDRGLGYTF
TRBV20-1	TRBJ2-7	CSARDGLYEQYF
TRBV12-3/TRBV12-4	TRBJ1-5	CASSLDSVRPQHF
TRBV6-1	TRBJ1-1	CASSARQGSAFF
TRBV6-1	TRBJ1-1	CASSLRDTTEAFF
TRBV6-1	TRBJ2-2	CASTSPGLASTGELFF
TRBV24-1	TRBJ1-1	CATSMGTEAFF
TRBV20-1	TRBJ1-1	CSASGNGHTEAFF
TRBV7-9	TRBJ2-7	CASSGLGEQYF